The clone carrying this T cell receptor beta chain was observed many times. The antigen is not known. V was shortened by 3 bases and J by 9 bases, with 12 bases between the two germline ends. This CDR3 spans 13 amino acids. Germline CDR1 DFQATT, CDR2 SNEGSKA (reference sequence). These data come from a study of spatial heterogeneity in lung cancer. Study-level information: Alpha-chain detections were consistently fewer than beta-chain detections among the sequences.

The time point: sample taken at primary tumor resection. Study-wide results and limits: Expanded intratumoral alpha and beta TCR counts tracked tumor mutation counts.

One entry per CDR3 protein results from TCRdb running MiXCR on the 5' RACE reads. Among some 97,000 distinct CDR3 sequences, about 4.4% were seen once, and the ten largest hold less than 25%. This receptor was taken from a male donor with early-stage non-small cell lung cancer. The chain recombines TRBV20-1 with TRBJ1-6, with D maybe TRBD1 (5 bases). Sequenced material: lung tumor tissue, taken at surgery. The chain's CDR3 is CSASSGWRSPLHF. The CDR3 DNA follows: TGCAGTGCTAGTTCAGGGTGGCGTTCACCCCTCCACTTT.